A single sample gave rise to the 22 T cell receptor beta chains below, sequenced in a study of identifying expanded T cells in peripheral blood. Here immunoSEQ multiplex PCR was the method, and the copy in TCRdb shows in-frame clones only, minus some. The sample yields under 85,000 clones, roughly 84% seen once. Sequenced input: blood. The receptors here all came from a person aged 18 to 75 in good health.

The V gene is TRBV7-9, the J gene TRBJ2-5; D remains ambiguous. The CDR3 has 14 residues. The germline V and J ends were trimmed by 4 bases and 1 base, with 10 bases remaining between them. Germline CDR1 and CDR2: SEHNR and FQNEAQ (reference sequence). CDR3 nucleotides: TGTGCCAGCAGCTCCCGCGAGGCCCAAGAGACCCAGTACTTC. This gives the protein CASSSREAQETQYF.

The rearrangement uses TRBV11-2 and TRBJ1-4; 8 bases match TRBD1. V shed 5 bases and J 2 bases; nucleotides not matched to a gene: 10. Germline values: CDR1 SGHAT, CDR2 FQNNGV. The CDR3 length is 17 residues. CDR3 residues: CASSAYQRDRTNEKLFF. In DNA form, the CDR3 reads TGTGCCAGCAGCGCCTATCAAAGGGACAGGACTAATGAAAAACTGTTTTTT.

This sequence joins TRBV28 and TRBJ2-1; 11 bases match TRBD2. With 3 bases clipped from V and 8 bases from J, the junction kept 9 bases outside the gene matches. The CDR3 extends over 16 amino acids. Germline CDR1 reads MDHEN; CDR2 reads SYDVKM. As DNA, the CDR3 is TGTGCCAGCAGTTTTATCACTAGCGGGAGTCCGGATGAGCAGTTCTTC. Translation: CASSFITSGSPDEQFF.

This chain joins TRBV7-8 and TRBJ1-2, with 8 bases aligning to TRBD1. V lost 3 bases and J lost 3; bases outside the gene matches: 0. This CDR3 region has 13 residues. From germline, CDR1 is SGHVS and CDR2 FQNEAQ. CDR3 region: CASSLDRDYGYTF. Here the CDR3 DNA reads TGTGCCAGCAGCTTGGACAGGGACTATGGCTACACCTTC.

V usage is TRBV19 and J usage is TRBJ1-5; D is unresolved. The germline V gene has CDR1 LNHDA and CDR2 SQIVND (reference sequence). This CDR3 has 15 residues. The germline V and J ends were trimmed by 6 bases and 0 bases, with 12 bases remaining between them. The CDR3 sequence: CASSYSWDSNQPQHF. CDR3 coding DNA: TGTGCCAGTAGCTATTCCTGGGATAGCAATCAGCCCCAGCATTTT. Looking up the rest from reference TRBV19 and TRBJ1-5 gives the full variable domain: DGGITQSPKYLFRKEGQNVTLSCEQNLNHDAMYWYRQDPGQGLRLIYYSQIVNDFQKGDIAEGYSVSREKKESFPLTVTSAQKNPTAFYLCASSYSWDSNQPQHFGDGTRLSIL.

The chain is built from TRBV14 and TRBJ2-1; TRBD1 matches at 9 bases. The V segment lost 3 bases and the J segment 4 bases; nucleotides outside the gene matches: 4. Germline loops: CDR1 SGHDN, CDR2 FVKESK. The CDR3 runs 15 residues. The CDR3 sequence: CASSHGTGTYNEQFF. Here the CDR3 DNA reads TGTGCCAGCAGCCACGGGACAGGGACATACAATGAGCAGTTCTTC.

V gene TRBV28 combines with J gene TRBJ2-7; a possible D gene is TRBD2 (6 bases). Trimming stripped 8 bases from V and 0 bases from J, with 11 bases between. The CDR3 length is 13 residues. Germline-derived CDR1 and CDR2 are MDHEN and SYDVKM. The CDR3 loop is CASLEAGSYEQYF. DNA of the CDR3: TGTGCCAGCCTGGAAGCGGGCTCCTACGAGCAGTACTTC.

J is TRBJ1-2 and V is TRBV28; the D gene is possibly TRBD1 (5 bases). Per germline, CDR1 MDHEN and CDR2 SYDVKM. This CDR3 comprises 15 residues. V was trimmed by 6 bases and J by 7 bases, leaving 21 bases between them. The CDR3 nucleotides read TGTGCCAGCAGACTAGGATCAGGGTTTTTGGTTGGCTACACCTTC. Protein sequence: CASRLGSGFLVGYTF.

J is TRBJ2-2 and V is TRBV7-6; 8 bases are a match to TRBD1. After removal of 5 bases from V and 6 bases from J, the junction contained 8 bases not matched to a gene. This CDR3 has 15 residues. Germline CDR1 SGHVS, CDR2 FNYEAQ. CDR3 bases: TGTGCCAGCAGCAACGGACAGGGTTTGGCCGGGGAGCTGTTTTTT. This translates into CASSNGQGLAGELFF.

The chain employs TRBV5-6 and TRBJ2-5; the match to TRBD2 covers 9 bases. The CDR3 consists of 19 residues. CDR1 SGHDT and CDR2 YYEEEE come from the germline V gene. Losses at the gene ends were 0 bases for V and 2 bases for J; bases not matched to a gene: 14. The CDR3 is CASSLVGSGTSPLQETQYF. DNA of the CDR3: TGTGCCAGCAGCTTGGTAGGCTCCGGGACTAGCCCTTTACAAGAGACCCAGTACTTC.

This chain connects TRBV7-3 to TRBJ1-1; D gene ambiguous. Germline V gene sequence: CDR1 SGHTA, CDR2 FQGTGA. V dropped 1 base and J dropped 7 bases, with 10 bases sitting between them. The CDR3 is 13 amino acids. The CDR3 protein is CASSLNAVGEAFF. For the CDR3, the DNA is TGTGCCAGCAGCTTAAATGCGGTTGGTGAAGCTTTCTTT.

The genes are TRBV29-1 and TRBJ1-1, with D tentatively TRBD1 (6 bases). The CDR3 contains 11 residues. Germline V gives CDR1 SQVTM, CDR2 ANQGSEA. V lost 3 bases and J 4 bases, leaving 6 bases between the germline ends. The CDR3 DNA is TGCAGCGTTGACAGGGGCACTGAAGCTTTCTTT. Encoded protein: CSVDRGTEAFF.

The chain combines TRBV7-2 with TRBJ2-5; 8 bases match TRBD2. Germline V lookup: CDR1 SGHTA, CDR2 FQGNSA. Germline trimming cut 7 bases from V and 4 bases from J; bases unmatched to any gene: 8. CDR3 length: 14 residues. CDR3 in amino acids: CASIQAGAPETQYF. CDR3 bases: TGTGCCAGCATCCAAGCGGGAGCCCCAGAGACCCAGTACTTC.

The V gene is TRBV10-3, the J gene TRBJ2-7, with 10 bases identical to TRBD1. From germline, CDR1 is ENHRY and CDR2 SYGVKD. The J segment lost 5 bases and the V segment lost 2 bases, leaving 6 bases of the junction unmatched. CDR3 length: 15 residues. The CDR3 loop is CAISEQPGTGDEQYF. In DNA form, the CDR3 reads TGTGCCATCAGTGAGCAACCCGGGACAGGGGACGAGCAGTACTTC.

This CDR3 reads CASSSGTGTGAAYGYTF. CDR3 nucleotide sequence: TGTGCCAGCAGCTCCGGAACGGGGACAGGGGCGGCCTATGGCTACACCTTC. This rearrangement joins TRBV5-4 to TRBJ1-2, with 10 bases that match TRBD1. The CDR3 runs 17 residues. V lost 3 bases to trimming and J lost 4 bases; unmatched junction nucleotides: 12. Germline V gives CDR1 SGHNT, CDR2 YYREEE (reference sequence). Complete variable domain (other parts from reference TRBV5-4 and TRBJ1-2): ETGVTQSPTHLIKTRGQQVTLRCSSQSGHNTVSWYQQALGQGPQFIFQYYREEENGRGNFPPRFSGLQFPNYSSELNVNALELDDSALYLCASSSGTGTGAAYGYTFGSGTRLTVV.

The chain joins TRBV10-2 to TRBJ2-7; D tentatively fits TRBD1 or TRBD2 (5 bases each). The CDR3 contains 13 residues. The germline gives CDR1 WSHSY, CDR2 SAAADI. Trimming pared 9 bases from V and 0 bases from J, leaving 12 bases between. CDR3 bases: TGCGCCAGTGGTCGGGACGGCTCCTACGAGCAGTACTTC. Its protein is CASGRDGSYEQYF.

CDR3 loop: CASSPGELYGYTF. The CDR3 region has the DNA TGTGCCAGCAGTCCGGGCGAACTCTATGGCTACACCTTC. The chain combines TRBV6-6 with TRBJ1-2; no definite D call. Germline assignment: CDR1 MNHNY and CDR2 SVGAGI (reference sequence). V was pared by 5 bases and J by 4 bases, with 11 bases between. The CDR3 is 13 amino acids.

This clone appeared a single time. The CDR3 reads CATSRSQSSYEQYF. The DNA for the CDR3 is TGTGCCACCAGCAGATCACAGAGCTCCTACGAGCAGTACTTC. The chain is built from TRBV15 and TRBJ2-7; D is uncertain. Trimming took 2 bases from V and 0 from J, leaving 8 bases between them. The CDR3 is 14 amino acids. CDR1 is LNHNV, CDR2 YYDKDF, per germline (reference sequence).

The chain couples TRBV27 to TRBJ2-1; D unresolved. CDR1 is MNHEY, CDR2 SMNVEV, per germline (reference sequence). The CDR3 has 15 residues. Trimming removed 5 bases from V and 5 bases from J, with 16 bases in between. DNA of the CDR3: TGTGCCAGCAGTCGCACCCGGGCGACTCACAATGAGCAGTTCTTC. It translates to CASSRTRATHNEQFF.

V is TRBV19 and J is TRBJ1-1; tentative D call: TRBD1 (6 bases). Germline CDR1 LNHDA, CDR2 SQIVND (reference sequence). V shed 3 bases and J shed 1 base, with 12 bases lying between them. The CDR3 consists of 15 residues. Written as DNA, the CDR3 is TGTGCCAGTAGTATTTCTCGGGGACAGAACACTGAAGCTTTCTTT. Its protein is CASSISRGQNTEAFF.

This sequence joins TRBV4-1 and TRBJ2-7; a possible D gene is TRBD2 (5 bases). There are 14 residues in the CDR3. The germline V gene encodes CDR1 MGHRA and CDR2 YSYEKL. V was cut by 0 bases and J by 0 bases, with 6 bases left in between. The CDR3 DNA reads TGCGCCAGCAGCCAAGAGACTAACTCCTACGAGCAGTACTTC. Its protein product is CASSQETNSYEQYF.

V usage is TRBV15 and J usage is TRBJ2-1; TRBD2 is a possible D gene (6 bases). CDR1 LNHNV and CDR2 YYDKDF come from the germline V gene (reference sequence). The CDR3 covers 15 residues. V lost 0 bases and J lost 5, with 11 bases in between. The CDR3 nucleotides read TGTGCCACCAGCAGAGATCCACGGAGGGACAATGAGCAGTTCTTC. Its protein is CATSRDPRRDNEQFF.